The 26 T cell receptor beta chains in this list originate from one sample, sequenced in a study of blood T cell repertoires in COVID-19. Libraries were prepared by immunoSEQ multiplex PCR; TCRdb keeps only in-frame clonotypes and omits some of them. The sample has around 170,000 clones; more than 85% are singletons. Sequencing was carried out using peripheral blood. These receptors all stem from a young woman with active or convalescent COVID-19.

The chain is built from TRBV5-1 and TRBJ2-2, with a possible D match to TRBD2 (6 bases). V lost 4 bases to trimming and J lost 3 bases, with 13 bases between them. CDR1 and CDR2 (germline): SGHRS, YFSETQ. The CDR3 sequence is 15 residues long. CDR3 region: CASSIRVADTGELFF. The DNA of the CDR3 is TGCGCCAGCAGCATCAGGGTAGCGGACACCGGGGAGCTGTTTTTT. Together with reference TRBV5-1 and TRBJ2-2, the CDR3 gives the full variable domain: KAGVTQTPRYLIKTRGQQVTLSCSPISGHRSVSWYQQTPGQGLQFLFEYFSETQRNKGNFPGRFSGRQFSNSRSEMNVSTLELGDSALYLCASSIRVADTGELFFGEGSRLTVL.

This rearrangement joins TRBV28 to TRBJ2-3; 10 bases match TRBD1. Germline values: CDR1 MDHEN, CDR2 SYDVKM. The CDR3 sequence is 20 residues long. With V trimmed by 5 bases and J by 0 bases, 17 bases remained unmatched. CDR3: CASSEAGGTGDFFSTDTQYF. CDR3 in DNA: TGTGCCAGCAGTGAAGCTGGGGGGACAGGGGATTTCTTCAGCACAGATACGCAGTATTTT.

This clone was found a few times. The chain combines TRBV19 with TRBJ2-2; no clear D. V gave up 7 bases and J gave up 4 bases, with 28 bases separating them. CDR1 is LNHDA, CDR2 SQIVND, per germline (reference sequence). The CDR3 has 19 residues. The CDR3 DNA is TGTGCCAGTATGATCTATGGAACTATTCCGCGCGAAGGCACCGGGGAGCTGTTTTTT. This gives the protein CASMIYGTIPREGTGELFF.

This clone was seen repeatedly, ten times or more. The genes are TRBV27 and TRBJ1-5; D not resolved. In germline, CDR1 is MNHEY, CDR2 SMNVEV (reference sequence). Trimming took 7 bases from V and 0 from J, leaving 13 bases between them. The length of the CDR3 is 15 residues. Written as DNA, the CDR3 is TGTGCCAGCACCGCCCGCCCTAATAGCAATCAGCCCCAGCATTTT. Its translation: CASTARPNSNQPQHF.

The chain uses TRBV13 and TRBJ2-3, with TRBD2 matching over 9 bases. The length of the CDR3 is 16 residues. Trimming took 2 bases from V and 1 from J; bases not matched to a gene: 4. CDR1 is PRHDT and CDR2 is FYEKMQ in the germline V gene (reference sequence). The CDR3 coding sequence is TGTGCCAGCAGCTTAAGGGTAGCGGGGGGCACAGATACGCAGTATTTT. It specifies CASSLRVAGGTDTQYF.

This chain links TRBV19 with TRBJ1-4, with D hard to call. Trimming removed 11 bases from V and 4 bases from J, with 14 bases in between. CDR3 length: 13 residues. The germline V gene has CDR1 LNHDA and CDR2 SQIVND (reference sequence). CDR3 bases: TGTGCCTGCCGCGACATGATTAATGAAAAACTGTTTTTT. This translates into CACRDMINEKLFF.

This clone has only one observation. V is TRBV14 and J is TRBJ2-3, with 7 bases that match TRBD1. Trimming removed 4 bases from V and 6 bases from J; junction bases left unmatched: 10. Germline V lookup: CDR1 SGHDN, CDR2 FVKESK. The CDR3 has 15 residues. CDR3 DNA: TGTGCCAGCAGCCCGTACAGGGGTGGGGAGGATACGCAGTATTTT. Residues: CASSPYRGGEDTQYF. The full variable domain, completed using reference TRBV14 and TRBJ2-3, is EAGVTQFPSHSVIEKGQTVTLRCDPISGHDNLYWYRRVMGKEIKFLLHFVKESKQDESGMPNNRFLAERTGGTYSTLKVQPAELEDSGVYFCASSPYRGGEDTQYFGPGTRLTVL.

The gene calls are TRBV29-1 and TRBJ1-1; the D is unclear. CDR1 is SQVTM and CDR2 is ANQGSEA in the germline V gene. The CDR3 is 14 residues long. V was clipped by 6 bases and J by 3 bases, with 17 bases between them. The CDR3 loop is CSVDPGRGDTEAFF. CDR3 coding DNA: TGCAGCGTAGACCCCGGACGGGGTGACACTGAAGCTTTCTTT. The full variable domain, rest sourced from reference TRBV29-1 and TRBJ1-1, is SAVISQKPSRDICQRGTSLTIQCQVDSQVTMMFWYRQQPGQSLTLIATANQGSEATYESGFVIDKFPISRPNLTFSTLTVSNMSPEDSSIYLCSVDPGRGDTEAFFGQGTRLTVV.

This chain joins TRBV11-3 and TRBJ1-2; possible D gene TRBD1, 5 bases. Germline V CDR1 and CDR2: SGHNT, YENEEA. The CDR3 length is 13 residues. Trimming removed 5 bases from V and 8 bases from J, with 15 bases in between. Here the CDR3 reads CASSLGRAGGYTF. DNA of the CDR3: TGTGCCAGCAGCCTAGGCAGGGCAGGAGGCTACACCTTC.

This clone was detected ten times or more. This CDR3 fails to terminate in the conserved phenylalanine or tryptophan, so it likely reflects a read error. The DNA is left out, because the CDR3 cannot be placed on it with certainty; the CDR3 is given as TCRdb lists it. This chain joins TRBV19 and TRBJ1-1; TRBD1, the D gene given by the table, was not confirmed from the DNA. Germline assignment: CDR1 LNHDA and CDR2 SQIVND (reference sequence). Counting both end residues, the CDR3 totals 15 amino acids. CDR3 loop: CASTDADRDRGPRGV.

The V call is TRBV19, the J call TRBJ1-5; D possibly corresponds to TRBD1 (5 bases). CDR1 and CDR2 from the germline V gene are LNHDA and SQIVND (reference sequence). V lost 3 bases, J lost 0 bases, and 9 bases lay in between. The CDR3 contains 15 residues. For the CDR3, the DNA is TGTGCCAGTAGTATTCCGGGGGATAGCAATCAGCCCCAGCATTTT. This sequence encodes CASSIPGDSNQPQHF. The variable domain in full, with the rest retrieved from reference TRBV19 and TRBJ1-5, is DGGITQSPKYLFRKEGQNVTLSCEQNLNHDAMYWYRQDPGQGLRLIYYSQIVNDFQKGDIAEGYSVSREKKESFPLTVTSAQKNPTAFYLCASSIPGDSNQPQHFGDGTRLSIL.

The chain carries TRBV28 and TRBJ1-3; the D gene is possibly TRBD1 (5 bases). This CDR3 region has 14 residues. V lost 8 bases and J lost 2, with 13 bases in between. Germline CDR1 reads MDHEN; CDR2 reads SYDVKM. Here the CDR3 reads CASLLGGTGNTIYF. In DNA form, the CDR3 reads TGTGCCAGCCTCCTGGGGGGTACTGGAAACACCATATATTTT. Using reference TRBV28 and TRBJ1-3 for the parts outside the CDR3, the full variable domain is DVKVTQSSRYLVKRTGEKVFLECVQDMDHENMFWYRQDPGLGLRLIYFSYDVKMKEKGDIPEGYSVSREKKERFSLILESASTNQTSMYLCASLLGGTGNTIYFGEGSWLTVV.

Here the CDR3 DNA reads TGTGCCAGCAGTGGGGGGGTGATTGAAAAACTGTTTTTT. Protein: CASSGGVIEKLFF. This sequence joins TRBV2 and TRBJ1-4; a weak D match, TRBD1 (5 bases). Trimming shortened V by 4 bases and J by 7 bases, and 10 bases separated the two germline ends. CDR1 is SNHLY, CDR2 FYNNEI, per germline. The CDR3 sequence is 13 residues long.

The rearrangement joins TRBV11-2 to TRBJ2-1; a weak D match, TRBD1 (5 bases). Trimming took 4 bases from V and 3 from J, leaving 10 bases between them. CDR1 is SGHAT, CDR2 FQNNGV, per germline. CDR3 size: 14 residues. For the CDR3, the DNA is TGTGCCAGCAGCTCACAGGAGTACTACAATGAGCAGTTCTTC. It translates to CASSSQEYYNEQFF.

The V gene is TRBV6-1, the J gene TRBJ1-1; 10 bases are shared with TRBD1. Unmatched junction bases numbered 8, after V lost 6 bases and J lost 7 bases. The germline gives CDR1 MNHNS, CDR2 SASEGT. The CDR3 covers 14 residues. CDR3 coding DNA: TGTGCCAGCAGGCGGGACAGGGGAGAGGGTGAAGCTTTCTTT. Its protein product is CASRRDRGEGEAFF.

The genes are TRBV14 and TRBJ2-2; D is possibly TRBD1 (6 bases). V lost 5 bases to trimming and J lost 0 bases, with 10 bases between them. The V gene's germline CDR1 is SGHDN and CDR2 FVKESK. This CDR3 region has 15 residues. The CDR3 sequence: CASSAQGTNTGELFF. For the CDR3, the DNA is TGTGCCAGCAGCGCCCAGGGGACGAACACCGGGGAGCTGTTTTTT.

V is TRBV10-3 and J is TRBJ2-2; D unresolved. Germline loops: CDR1 ENHRY, CDR2 SYGVKD. The CDR3 runs to 15 residues. V lost 0 bases to trimming and J lost 0 bases, with 5 bases between them. CDR3 nucleotides: TGTGCCATCAGTGAGTCCCCAACGAACACCGGGGAGCTGTTTTTT. This encodes CAISESPTNTGELFF.

This clone was seen more than once but under ten times. This chain connects TRBV7-2 to TRBJ2-1; no firm D call. Germline V gives CDR1 SGHTA, CDR2 FQGNSA. The CDR3 length is 14 residues. V shed 2 bases and J shed 0 bases, with 5 bases lying between them. CDR3 protein: CASSLRGSYNEQFF. In DNA, the CDR3 is TGTGCCAGCAGCTTACGCGGCTCCTACAATGAGCAGTTCTTC.

The chain is built from TRBV5-6 and TRBJ2-1, with 8 nucleotides matching TRBD2. The CDR3 sequence is 15 residues long. After removal of 0 bases from V and 5 bases from J, the junction contained 4 bases not matched to a gene. CDR1 is SGHDT, CDR2 YYEEEE, per germline. CDR3 nucleotide sequence: TGTGCCAGCAGCTTGGGCGGGGGGCATAACAATGAGCAGTTCTTC. Translating gives CASSLGGGHNNEQFF.

This chain uses TRBV12-3 or TRBV12-4 with TRBJ1-2; TRBD1 is a possible D gene (6 bases). The CDR3 is 13 residues long. Trimming stripped 6 bases from V and 6 bases from J, with 14 bases between. CDR3 region: CASSQRYRDGYTF. Here the CDR3 DNA reads TGTGCCAGCAGCCAACGCTACAGGGATGGCTACACCTTC.

Only one count was recorded for this clone. This sequence joins TRBV28 and TRBJ2-5, with 8 bases lining up with TRBD1. Germline lookup yields CDR1 MDHEN and CDR2 SYDVKM. Trimming took 0 bases from V and 5 from J; bases not matched to a gene: 8. The CDR3 is made up of 16 amino acids. This CDR3 is CASSLWTGESGETQYF. CDR3 nucleotides: TGTGCCAGCAGTTTATGGACAGGGGAGTCGGGTGAGACCCAGTACTTC.

The chain has TRBV29-1 and TRBJ2-1; possible D gene TRBD1, 5 bases. CDR1 and CDR2 (germline): SQVTM, ANQGSEA. The CDR3 covers 13 residues. V was clipped by 6 bases and J by 7 bases, with 16 bases between them. The CDR3 here is CSVQGLLGNEQFF. In nucleotides, the CDR3 is TGCAGCGTCCAGGGCTTATTGGGGAATGAGCAGTTCTTC.

The rearrangement uses TRBV11-2 and TRBJ2-3; D is unresolved. V lost 5 bases and J lost 3, with 12 bases in between. The CDR3 is made up of 14 amino acids. The germline V gene encodes CDR1 SGHAT and CDR2 FQNNGV. CDR3 sequence reads: CASSVSEATDTQYF. DNA of the CDR3: TGTGCCAGCAGCGTTTCCGAGGCAACAGATACGCAGTATTTT.

This chain joins TRBV9 and TRBJ2-2; 9 nucleotides align to TRBD2. From germline, CDR1 is SGDLS and CDR2 YYNGEE. V gave up 3 bases and J gave up 2 bases; unmatched junction bases: 8. The CDR3 sequence is 17 residues long. DNA for the CDR3: TGTGCCAGCAGCGAGAACCTTAGCGGGGGCAACACCGGGGAGCTGTTTTTT. Translated: CASSENLSGGNTGELFF.

V and J are TRBV7-2 and TRBJ2-7, with 13 bases aligning to TRBD2. The ends lost 5 bases at V and 3 bases at J; junction bases unmatched: 10. Germline V gene lookup returns CDR1 SGHTA and CDR2 FQGNSA. The CDR3 is made up of 17 amino acids. The CDR3 here is CASSRRGTSGNLYEQYF. The DNA for the CDR3 is TGTGCCAGCAGCCGCCGGGGGACTAGCGGGAACCTCTACGAGCAGTACTTC.

The V call is TRBV15, the J call TRBJ1-1; D may be TRBD1 (6 bases). There are 13 residues in the CDR3. Germline V gives CDR1 LNHNV, CDR2 YYDKDF (reference sequence). Trimming shortened V by 6 bases and J by 2 bases, and 10 bases separated the two germline ends. CDR3 in DNA: TGTGCCACCAGGCCGGGACAAAACACTGAAGCTTTCTTT. Translated: CATRPGQNTEAFF.